These T cell receptor beta chains were read from a single sample in a study of blood T cell repertoires in COVID-19. Some clones are missing from TCRdb's copy, which holds only in-frame ones; the method was immunoSEQ multiplex PCR. The table has some 70,000 clones, 86% seen once. The sample comprised peripheral blood. The source of these receptors is a man younger than 45 with acute or convalescent COVID-19. CDR3s include the opening cysteine and the closing phenylalanine or tryptophan. The D gene is left open where the match is weak. Not every row has a clone size; where given, it reads once, few, many or a size class.

abundance,d_gene,j_gene,v_gene,CDR3nt,CDR3aa
NA,NA,TRBJ1-2,TRBV6-4,TGTGCCAGCAGTGACACCTCGACAGGCCGTCACTATGGCTACACCTTC,CASSDTSTGRHYGYTF
NA,NA,TRBJ1-3,TRBV28,TGTGCCAGCAGCCCACCAGACTATTCTGGAAACACCATATATTTT,CASSPPDYSGNTIYF
NA,NA,TRBJ1-1,TRBV9,TGTGCCAGCAGCGTAACAGGGAACACTGAAGCTTTCTTT,CASSVTGNTEAFF
NA,NA,TRBJ2-7,TRBV4-2,TGTGCCAGCAGCCAAGATCACGGGAGCGGGTACGAGCAGTACTTC,CASSQDHGSGYEQYF
NA,NA,TRBJ2-6,TRBV4-3,TGCGCCAGCAGCCAAGATCGGGCAGGAGGGTTCTCTGGGGCCAACGTCCTGACTTTC,CASSQDRAGGFSGANVLTF
NA,NA,TRBJ1-3,TRBV5-1,TGCGCCAGCAGCTCAGGGGCGACCTCAGGAAACACCATATATTTT,CASSSGATSGNTIYF
NA,TRBD2,TRBJ2-1,TRBV6-6,TGTGCCAGCAGTTACTCGGGACTAGCGGGGGCCAATGAGCAGTTCTTC,CASSYSGLAGANEQFF
NA,NA,TRBJ2-2,TRBV2,TGTGCCAGCAGTGCGGAGGTCACCGGGGAGCTGTTTTTT,CASSAEVTGELFF
NA,TRBD2,TRBJ2-3,TRBV27,TGTGCCAGCAGGACTAGCGGAGCCTTGGGGGAGACAGATACGCAGTATTTT,CASRTSGALGETDTQYF
few,TRBD1,TRBJ1-2,TRBV29-1,TGCAGCGTTGGGACAGGGCCAAAGGGTGGCTACACCTTC,CSVGTGPKGGYTF
NA,NA,TRBJ1-2,TRBV2,TGTGCCAGCAGTGTGGCCGCAAACTATGGCTACACCTTC,CASSVAANYGYTF
few,TRBD1,TRBJ2-7,TRBV11-2,TGTGCCAGCAGCCAACGGACAGGAGAAAGACAATTC,CASSQRTGERQF
NA,NA,TRBJ1-2,TRBV28,TGTGCCAGTTGGGGCAGCTATGGCTACACCTTC,CASWGSYGYTF
NA,NA,TRBJ1-2,TRBV6-5,TGTGCCAGCCGTTCCCAGAATAACTATGGCTACACCTTC,CASRSQNNYGYTF
NA,NA,TRBJ1-1,TRBV30,TGTGCCTGGAGTGCCTACTGGGGCCTGGGCGCTGAAGCTTTCTTT,CAWSAYWGLGAEAFF
NA,TRBD1,TRBJ1-5,TRBV19,TGTGCCAGTAGTATGGACAGGGGGTCCAATCAGCCCCAGCATTTT,CASSMDRGSNQPQHF
NA,TRBD1,TRBJ2-7,TRBV6-1,TGTGCCAGCAGTGAATGGGACAGGGGATCCTACGAGCAGTACTTC,CASSEWDRGSYEQYF
NA,TRBD2,TRBJ2-1,TRBV9,TGTGCCAGCAGCGTGGGACTAGGAGAACTCAATGAGCAGTTCTTC,CASSVGLGELNEQFF
NA,NA,TRBJ1-6,TRBV11-3,TGTGCCAGCAGCTCCCCTCGGGGGGTTCATTCACCCCTCCACTTT,CASSSPRGVHSPLHF
NA,NA,TRBJ1-1,TRBV12-3/TRBV12-4,TGTGCCAGCAGAGACCGGGACAACGAAGCTTTCTTT,CASRDRDNEAFF
NA,NA,TRBJ2-1,TRBV7-3,TGTGCCAGCAGCTTATTCCACACCCATGAGCAGTTCTTC,CASSLFHTHEQFF
once,TRBD2,TRBJ2-5,TRBV29-1,TGCAGCGTTGACCGGAGCGGGAGGGTAGGAGAGACCCAGTACTTC,CSVDRSGRVGETQYF
NA,NA,TRBJ1-1,TRBV7-2,TGTGCCAGCAGCCAGGGACACCCGAACACTGAAGCTTTCTTT,CASSQGHPNTEAFF
NA,NA,TRBJ2-7,TRBV19,TGTGCCAGTAGTATCGGGGGGACAGGGCAGTACTTC,CASSIGGTGQYF
few,NA,TRBJ1-4,TRBV12-3/TRBV12-4,TGTGCCAGCAGTTATGGGCAGGGTGAAAAACTGTTTTTT,CASSYGQGEKLFF
NA,NA,TRBJ2-1,TRBV7-9,TGTGCCAGCAGCCGGACCGGGGATGAGCAGTTCTTC,CASSRTGDEQFF
NA,TRBD2,TRBJ2-2,TRBV7-3,TGTGCCAGCAGCTTACACGCGGGAGGGACCGGGGAGCTGTTTTTT,CASSLHAGGTGELFF
NA,TRBD2,TRBJ2-7,TRBV7-9,TGTGCCAGCAGCCCCCGGGGACTAGCGCCAAACTACGAGCAGTACTTC,CASSPRGLAPNYEQYF
NA,NA,TRBJ2-7,TRBV25-1,TGTGCCAGCAGTGAGCCCAGGGTGGGCTCCTACGAGCAGTACTTC,CASSEPRVGSYEQYF
NA,TRBD1,TRBJ2-7,TRBV11-1,TGTGCCAGCAGCAAGGGGGCCAGCTACGAGCAGTACTTC,CASSKGASYEQYF